This T cell receptor beta chain originates from a study of Tregs in tolerant kidney transplant recipients. As concerns this clone: What it binds is not known.

Findings and caveats of the study: Biological reproducibility was not directly addressed in this study.

Clones were read by immunoSEQ multiplex PCR, and TCRdb kept only the in-frame ones, dropping some. Of 120,000 or so clones in the sample, roughly 92% were seen once. Germline loops: CDR1 SGHRS, CDR2 YFSETQ. The CDR3 totals 16 residues. V gave up 5 bases and J gave up 2 bases; unmatched junction bases: 7. This sequence originates from a human donor in good health. V usage is TRBV5-1 and J usage is TRBJ2-3; 11 positions agree with TRBD2. The sequencing input was CD4+ T cells from blood. The CDR3 DNA reads TGCGCCAGCAGGCCTACTAGCGGGGGATTCACAGATACGCAGTATTTT. Translation: CASRPTSGGFTDTQYF.